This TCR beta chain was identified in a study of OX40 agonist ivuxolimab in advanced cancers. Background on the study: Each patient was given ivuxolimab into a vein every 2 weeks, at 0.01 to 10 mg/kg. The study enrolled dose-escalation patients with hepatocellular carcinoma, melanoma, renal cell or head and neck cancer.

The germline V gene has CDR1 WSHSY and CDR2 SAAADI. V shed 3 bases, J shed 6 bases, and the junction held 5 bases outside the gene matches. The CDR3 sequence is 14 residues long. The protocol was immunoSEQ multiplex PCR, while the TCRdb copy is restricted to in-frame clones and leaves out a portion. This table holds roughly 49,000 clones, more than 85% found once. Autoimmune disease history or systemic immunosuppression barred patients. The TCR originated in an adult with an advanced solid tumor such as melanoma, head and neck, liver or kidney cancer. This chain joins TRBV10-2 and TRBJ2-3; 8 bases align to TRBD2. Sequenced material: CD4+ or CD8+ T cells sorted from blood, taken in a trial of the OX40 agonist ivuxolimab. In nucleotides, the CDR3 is TGCGCCAGCAGTGATGGGACTAGTGGGGATACGCAGTATTTT. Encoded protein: CASSDGTSGDTQYF.